This TCR beta chain comes out of a study of graft-versus-host responses after intestinal transplantation (dated by TCRdb to the early 2020s). Broadly, across the study: Multivisceral, liver-intestinal, or isolated intestinal transplants were received by the recipients. All recipients received anti-thymocyte globulin induction followed by maintenance tacrolimus and steroids for approximately 3 years. Bulk TCR-beta CDR3 sequencing was used to track graft-versus-host and host-versus-graft alloreactive T cell clones in the graft, circulation and bone marrow after intestinal transplantation. Alloreactive clones were identified by sequencing pre-transplant mixed lymphocyte reaction products and comparing them with unstimulated pre-transplant donor and recipient T cells. The cohort enrolled some 23 intestinal transplant recipients, one of whom was a retransplant, and a few patients without pretransplant specimens were excluded. Donor T cell macrochimerism was defined as a peak of at least 4% donor T cells among recipient peripheral blood mononuclear cells. Instead of going to the commercial service, samples from a few later patients were sequenced in-house on an Illumina MiSeq and processed with MiXCR.

Overall results and qualifications from the work: Conclusions were limited by the relatively low number and heterogeneity of intestinal transplant patients. Early after transplant, peak levels of circulating GvH clones were found to be associated with declines in HvG clones. In patients with donor T cell macrochimerism, the allografts had high GvH to HvG T cell clonal ratios. GvH clones were detected in recipient bone marrow, and some appeared earlier in ileal mucosa or blood, consistent with an intestinal mucosal origin.

The method behind the library was the immunoSEQ multiplex PCR assay. For most patients, genomic DNA was isolated with the Qiagen DNeasy Blood and Tissue Kit and sent frozen to Adaptive Biotechnologies for TCR sequencing. High-throughput TCR-beta CDR3 sequencing of genomic DNA from most patients was performed by Adaptive Biotechnologies. Per the authors' processing: Adaptive's ImmunoSEQ software was the source of the TCR sequencing data for roughly 19 patients, while three other patients were processed with MiXCR and VDJtools. To correct CD4 versus CD8 sorting errors, any sequence found in both subsets at a frequency ratio below 5:1 was removed. Because the origin of CDR3 nucleotide sequences shared between donor and recipient could not be assigned, those sequences were removed. To be classed as alloreactive, a clone needed at least 2-fold expansion over unstimulated cells and a minimum CFSE-low frequency of 0.002% (template counts) or 0.001% (read counts). Clones were considered mappable if detected in sequenced pre-transplant spleen, lymph node, or MLR CFSE-low populations of the donor or recipient. The cumulative frequency of alloreactive clones was calculated as a percentage of all sequences, weighted by copy number. TCRdb provides this immuneACCESS table in a form limited to in-frame rearrangements. Some clones are lacking; in checked studies, under half of them reflect an unresolved V gene, and why the rest are absent is not known. The V and J calls and clone size come from that table; D and trimming were worked out from the DNA. This sample has 60,000 to 80,000 clones in its table, and 80% to 95% of those were observed once. The ten largest clones add up to approximately 1.2% of the sample.

In the germline V gene (reference sequence), CDR1 corresponds to LNHDA and CDR2 to SQIVND. Cut back by 3 bases and 6 bases, the V and J ends lie 14 bases apart. The CDR3 covers 14 residues, taking in both the cysteine and the phenylalanine. The only DNA kept is the CDR3, 42 bases in frame from the first base. Turning to this clone: Its antigen specificity is not known. Per-base qualities were not stored, and no clone one base away is much larger.

The time point label, as the study defines it: cells obtained before transplantation from donor or recipient. CD3+CD4+ and CD3+CD8+ populations were FACS-sorted from unstimulated pre-transplant donor and recipient cells taken from spleen or lymph nodes. This specimen was unstimulated CD8+ T cells sorted from spleen or lymph node cells, taken before intestinal transplant. The chain uses TRBV19 and TRBJ1-1; the D gene cannot be resolved reliably. This clonotype was sampled from a human donor who received an intestinal transplant. The CDR3 reads CASSMGPGVPEAFF. The DNA sequence follows: TGTGCCAGTAGTATGGGTCCCGGGGTCCCTGAAGCTTTCTTT. Full variable domain (CDR3 extended with the reference TRBV19 and TRBJ1-1 proteins): DGGITQSPKYLFRKEGQNVTLSCEQNLNHDAMYWYRQDPGQGLRLIYYSQIVNDFQKGDIAEGYSVSREKKESFPLTVTSAQKNPTAFYLCASSMGPGVPEAFFGQGTRLTVV.